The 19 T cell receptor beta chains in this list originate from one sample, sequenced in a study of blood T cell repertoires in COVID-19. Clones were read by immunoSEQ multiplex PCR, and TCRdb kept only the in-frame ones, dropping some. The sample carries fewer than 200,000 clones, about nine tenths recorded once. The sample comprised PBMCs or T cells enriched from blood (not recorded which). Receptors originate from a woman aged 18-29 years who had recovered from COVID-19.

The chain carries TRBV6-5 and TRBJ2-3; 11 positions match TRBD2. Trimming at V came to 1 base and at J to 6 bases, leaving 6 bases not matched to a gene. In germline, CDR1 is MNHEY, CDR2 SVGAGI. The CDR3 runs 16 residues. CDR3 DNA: TGTGCCAGCAGTTACTACACTAGCGGGAGTGGGGATACGCAGTATTTT. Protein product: CASSYYTSGSGDTQYF.

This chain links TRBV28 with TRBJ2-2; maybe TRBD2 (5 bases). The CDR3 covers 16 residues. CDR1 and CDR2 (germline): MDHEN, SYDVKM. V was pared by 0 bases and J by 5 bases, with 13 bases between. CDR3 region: CASSLWAGDGTGELFF. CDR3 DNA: TGTGCCAGCAGTTTATGGGCCGGGGATGGTACCGGGGAGCTGTTTTTT.

CDR3 region: CASSLTAGGDPNQPQHF. The CDR3 nucleotides read TGTGCCAGCAGCTTAACGGCAGGGGGAGACCCCAATCAGCCCCAGCATTTT. The chain couples TRBV5-6 to TRBJ1-5, with TRBD1 matching 7 bases. The junction had 11 bases not matched to a gene; V was cut back by 2 bases and J by 3 bases. The CDR3 has 17 residues. The germline CDR1 and CDR2 sequences are SGHDT and YYEEEE.

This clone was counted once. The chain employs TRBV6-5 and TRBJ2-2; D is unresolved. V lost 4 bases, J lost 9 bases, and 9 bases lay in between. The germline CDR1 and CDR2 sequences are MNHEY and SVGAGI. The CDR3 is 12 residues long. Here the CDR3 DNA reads TGTGCCAGCAGTTCTTTGGGCTGGGAGCTGTTTTTT. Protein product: CASSSLGWELFF.

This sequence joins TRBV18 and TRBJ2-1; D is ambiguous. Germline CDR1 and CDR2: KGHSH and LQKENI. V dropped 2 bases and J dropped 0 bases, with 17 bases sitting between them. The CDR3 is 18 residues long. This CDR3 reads CASSPFFQTTTSYNEQFF. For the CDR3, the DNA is TGTGCCAGCTCACCATTCTTTCAGACAACCACCTCCTACAATGAGCAGTTCTTC.

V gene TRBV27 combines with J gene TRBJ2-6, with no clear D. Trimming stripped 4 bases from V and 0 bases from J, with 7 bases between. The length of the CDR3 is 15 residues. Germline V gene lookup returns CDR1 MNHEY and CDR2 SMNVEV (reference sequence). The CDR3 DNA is TGTGCCAGCAGTTCGCCGAGCTCTGGGGCCAACGTCCTGACTTTC. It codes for CASSSPSSGANVLTF.

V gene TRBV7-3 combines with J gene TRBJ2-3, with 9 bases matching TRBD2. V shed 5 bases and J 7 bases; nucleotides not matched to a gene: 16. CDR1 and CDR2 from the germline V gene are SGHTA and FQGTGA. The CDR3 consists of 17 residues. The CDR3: CASSENPISGSANTQYF. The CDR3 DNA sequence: TGTGCCAGCAGCGAAAATCCGATTAGCGGGAGCGCGAATACGCAGTATTTT.

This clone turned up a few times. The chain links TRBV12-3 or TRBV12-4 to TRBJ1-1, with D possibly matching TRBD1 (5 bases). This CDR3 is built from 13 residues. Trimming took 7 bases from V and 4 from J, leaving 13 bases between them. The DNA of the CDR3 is TGTGCCAGCACCAGGGACTCCGGCACTGAAGCTTTCTTT. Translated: CASTRDSGTEAFF.

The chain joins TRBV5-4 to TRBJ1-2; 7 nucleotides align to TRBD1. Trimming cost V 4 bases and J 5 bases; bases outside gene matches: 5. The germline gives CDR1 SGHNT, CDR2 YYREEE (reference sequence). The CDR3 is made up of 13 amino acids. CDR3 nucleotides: TGTGCCAGCAGCCTAACAGGGGTATATGGCTACACCTTC. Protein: CASSLTGVYGYTF.

The CDR3 region is CASSQAGAGNTIYF. In DNA, the CDR3 is TGTGCCAGCAGCCAAGCGGGGGCTGGAAACACCATATATTTT. The chain combines TRBV14 with TRBJ1-3; D is possibly TRBD1 (5 bases). This CDR3 comprises 14 residues. CDR1 is SGHDN and CDR2 is FVKESK in the germline V gene. Trimming removed 1 base at V and 2 bases at J, with 6 bases between.

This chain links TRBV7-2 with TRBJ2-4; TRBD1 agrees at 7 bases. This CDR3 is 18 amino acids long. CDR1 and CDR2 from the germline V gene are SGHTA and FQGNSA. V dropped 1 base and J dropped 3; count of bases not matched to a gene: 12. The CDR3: CASSLVSATGYYKNIQYF. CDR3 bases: TGTGCCAGCAGCTTAGTGTCGGCGACAGGGTATTACAAAAACATTCAGTACTTC.

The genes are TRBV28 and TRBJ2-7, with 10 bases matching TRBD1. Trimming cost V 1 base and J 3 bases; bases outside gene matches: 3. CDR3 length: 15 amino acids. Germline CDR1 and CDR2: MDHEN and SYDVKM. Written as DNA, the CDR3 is TGTGCCAGCAGTTTATTGGGGACAGGGGACTACGAGCAGTACTTC. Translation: CASSLLGTGDYEQYF.

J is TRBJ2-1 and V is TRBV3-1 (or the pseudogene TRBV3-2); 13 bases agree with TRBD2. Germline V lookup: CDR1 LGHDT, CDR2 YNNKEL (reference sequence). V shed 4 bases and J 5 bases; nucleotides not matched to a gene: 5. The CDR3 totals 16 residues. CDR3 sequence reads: CASSLRLAGGDNEQFF. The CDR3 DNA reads TGTGCCAGCAGCCTCAGACTAGCGGGAGGAGACAATGAGCAGTTCTTC.

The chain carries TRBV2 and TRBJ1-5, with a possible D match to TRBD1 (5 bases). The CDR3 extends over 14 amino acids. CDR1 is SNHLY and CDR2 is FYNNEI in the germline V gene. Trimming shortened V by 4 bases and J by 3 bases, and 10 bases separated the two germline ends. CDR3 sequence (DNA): TGTGCCAGCAGTGTGGGCAGGGACAATCAGCCCCAGCATTTT. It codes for CASSVGRDNQPQHF.

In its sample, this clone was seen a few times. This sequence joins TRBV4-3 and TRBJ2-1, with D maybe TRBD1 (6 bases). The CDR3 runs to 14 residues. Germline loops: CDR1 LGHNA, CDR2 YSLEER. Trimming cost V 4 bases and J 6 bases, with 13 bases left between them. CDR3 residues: CASSPRRQANEQFF. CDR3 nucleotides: TGCGCCAGCAGCCCCCGCCGACAGGCCAATGAGCAGTTCTTC.

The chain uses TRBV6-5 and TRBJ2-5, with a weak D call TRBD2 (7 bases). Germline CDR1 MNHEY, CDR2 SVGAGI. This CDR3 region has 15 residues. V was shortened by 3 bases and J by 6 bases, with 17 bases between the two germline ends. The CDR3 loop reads CASSYSRGEGKTQYF. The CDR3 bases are TGTGCCAGCAGTTATTCTAGGGGGGAGGGAAAGACCCAGTACTTC.

In nucleotides, the CDR3 is TGTGCCAGCAGTACTGGGGACAGGTTGGGGGAAAAACTGTTTTTT. It codes for CASSTGDRLGEKLFF. This chain uses TRBV27 with TRBJ1-4; 8 bases match TRBD1. The V and J ends lost 5 bases and 8 bases, in that order; junction bases with no gene match: 10. Germline CDR1 is MNHEY and CDR2 is SMNVEV (reference sequence). The CDR3 consists of 15 residues.

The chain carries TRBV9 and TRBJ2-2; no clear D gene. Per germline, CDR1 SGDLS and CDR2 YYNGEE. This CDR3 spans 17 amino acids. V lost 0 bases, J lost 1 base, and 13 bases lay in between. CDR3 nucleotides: TGTGCCAGCAGCGTAGCCCCCGAGATGCAGAACACCGGGGAGCTGTTTTTT. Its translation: CASSVAPEMQNTGELFF.

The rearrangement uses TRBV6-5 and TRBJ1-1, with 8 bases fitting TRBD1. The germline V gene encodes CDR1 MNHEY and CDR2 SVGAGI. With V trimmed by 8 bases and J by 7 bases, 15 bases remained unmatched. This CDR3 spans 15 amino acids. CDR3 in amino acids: CASGHVGQGGGEAFF. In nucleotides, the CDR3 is TGTGCCAGCGGGCATGTTGGACAGGGAGGGGGTGAAGCTTTCTTT.